This entry lists 23 T cell receptor beta chains sequenced from one sample in a study of T-cell reconstitution after alpha-beta-depleted transplantation in children (dated by TCRdb to the mid-2010s). Libraries were made using PCR. The run used an Illumina HiSeq 2500. Molecular barcoding was employed in the preparation of TCR libraries, with unique molecular identifiers being used to normalize TCRbeta repertoire quantification. TCRdb reprocessing: public reads trimmed at Q25 with fastp, clones called with MiXCR, in-frame beta chains kept. Rows matching on CDR3 protein sequence are summarized as one entry with the most common DNA and genes. The table for this sample lists about 250,000 distinct CDR3 sequences; roughly a quarter of them were counted only once. Around 4.8% of the sample is held by the ten biggest clonotypes. What the treatment or condition label conveys for this sample: allogeneic hematopoietic cell transplantation with graft depleted of TCRalphabeta T cells and CD19 B cells.

The sequencing here drew on PBMCs, mostly from graft donor cells, taken 360 days after TCRalphabeta/CD19-depleted stem cell transplant. Every receptor here comes from a female patient aged 2-9 years who had a stem cell transplant for congenital amegakaryocytic thrombocytopenia, so the T cells may come from the graft donor.

V and J are TRBV2 and TRBJ2-2, with D perhaps matching TRBD1 (6 bases). Germline loops: CDR1 SNHLY, CDR2 FYNNEI. The V end lost 7 bases, the J end lost 8 bases, and 17 bases lay between the germline ends. The CDR3 totals 14 residues. The CDR3 bases are TGTGCCAGCACGTCCTTTACAGGGTATGGGGAGCTGTTTTTT. It yields the protein CASTSFTGYGELFF.

The chain employs TRBV20-1 and TRBJ1-1; perhaps TRBD1 as D (5 bases). This CDR3 region has 14 residues. The V end was cut by 2 bases, the J end by 2 bases, with 12 bases between. The germline gives CDR1 DFQATT, CDR2 SNEGSKA (reference sequence). The CDR3: CSARRTGRNTEAFF. The DNA of the CDR3 is TGCAGTGCTAGAAGAACAGGAAGAAACACTGAAGCTTTCTTT.

The chain employs TRBV7-8 and TRBJ1-2; 8 bases agree with TRBD1. The CDR3 has 14 residues. The V gene's germline CDR1 is SGHVS and CDR2 FQNEAQ. V was clipped by 5 bases and J by 2 bases; unmatched bases: 4. Written as DNA, the CDR3 is TGTGCCAGCAGCCCACAGGGGGTAAACTATGGCTACACCTTC. It encodes CASSPQGVNYGYTF. Complete variable domain (other parts from reference TRBV7-8 and TRBJ1-2): GAGVSQSPRYKVAKRGQDVALRCDPISGHVSLFWYQQALGQGPEFLTYFQNEAQLDKSGLPSDRFFAERPEGSVSTLKIQRTQQEDSAVYLCASSPQGVNYGYTFGSGTRLTVV.

This clonotype has a handful of counts. J is TRBJ1-5 and V is TRBV12-3 or TRBV12-4; D is unresolved. This CDR3 spans 14 amino acids. The V gene lost 2 bases and the J gene lost 4 bases, with 9 bases spanning the gap. The CDR3 spells CASSLMADNQPQHF. The CDR3 bases are TGTGCCAGCAGTTTAATGGCGGATAATCAGCCCCAGCATTTT.

This clonotype showed up just a few times. CDR3 loop: CASTAGTGGGGELFF. In nucleotides, the CDR3 is TGTGCCAGCACCGCCGGGACAGGGGGCGGCGGGGAGCTGTTTTTT. The rearrangement links TRBV2 to TRBJ2-2; 12 bases line up with TRBD1. With V trimmed by 7 bases and J by 7 bases, 7 bases remained unmatched. The CDR3 is 15 amino acids. The germline gives CDR1 SNHLY, CDR2 FYNNEI.

The V and J genes are TRBV12-3 or TRBV12-4 and TRBJ2-4; TRBD2 matches 8 bases. The CDR3 has 16 amino acids. The ends lost 5 bases at V and 5 bases at J; junction bases unmatched: 11. CDR3 amino acids: CASSRGPGLGQNIQYF. CDR3 coding DNA: TGTGCCAGCAGTAGAGGGCCGGGACTAGGCCAAAACATTCAGTACTTC.

This clonotype was recorded a few times. The J gene is TRBJ1-1, the V gene TRBV12-3 or TRBV12-4; D is unclear. With 8 bases removed from V and 2 bases from J, the gap between germline ends came to 12 bases. The CDR3 totals 13 residues. The CDR3 DNA reads TGTGCCAGCGGTAAGGGAGGTAACACTGAAGCTTTCTTT. Its protein is CASGKGGNTEAFF.

This clonotype was found many times. The rearrangement joins TRBV24-1 to TRBJ2-1; no definite D call. Between the trimmed V and J ends, which lost 6 bases and 4 bases, there was a span of 3 bases. CDR1 is KGHDR, CDR2 SFDVKD, per germline. The length of the CDR3 is 11 residues. The CDR3 loop is CATSQYNEQFF. The CDR3 DNA reads as TGTGCCACCAGTCAGTACAATGAGCAGTTCTTC.

The chain is built from TRBV20-1 and TRBJ1-2; 8 positions agree with TRBD1. The CDR3 has 14 amino acids. Germline loops: CDR1 DFQATT, CDR2 SNEGSKA (reference sequence). V shed 0 bases, J shed 4 bases, and the junction held 4 bases outside the gene matches. The CDR3 sequence: CSARDSGTGYGYTF. The CDR3 DNA sequence: TGCAGTGCTAGAGACTCCGGGACAGGCTATGGCTACACCTTC.

This clonotype was seen only a few times. The chain couples TRBV3-1 to TRBJ2-7; 11 nucleotides agree with TRBD2. Germline V CDR1 and CDR2: LGHDT, YNNKEL (reference sequence). This CDR3 region has 15 residues. J gave up 3 bases and V 2 bases, and 3 bases lay outside the gene matches. The CDR3 reads CASSQYGTSGYEQYF. In DNA form, the CDR3 reads TGTGCCAGCAGCCAATACGGGACTAGCGGCTACGAGCAGTACTTC.

This clonotype turned up a few times. The gene calls are TRBV7-9 and TRBJ2-7; D is possibly TRBD2 (5 bases). V was cut by 5 bases and J by 2 bases, with 13 bases left in between. CDR1 is SEHNR, CDR2 FQNEAQ, per germline (reference sequence). This CDR3 is 14 amino acids long. CDR3 region: CASSPGGLAYEQYF. CDR3 nucleotide sequence: TGTGCCAGCAGCCCCGGAGGACTGGCCTACGAGCAGTACTTC. The complete variable domain, with remaining parts taken from reference TRBV7-9 and TRBJ2-7, reads DTGVSQNPRHKITKRGQNVTFRCDPISEHNRLYWYRQTLGQGPEFLTYFQNEAQLEKSRLLSDRFSAERPKGSFSTLEIQRTEQGDSAMYLCASSPGGLAYEQYFGPGTRLTVT.

This clonotype occurred a few times. The gene calls are TRBV5-1 and TRBJ2-1; 7 nucleotides line up with TRBD1. Per germline, CDR1 SGHRS and CDR2 YFSETQ. With V trimmed by 4 bases and J by 1 base, 8 bases remained unmatched. This CDR3 has 16 amino acids. The CDR3 protein is CASSERRDRSYNEQFF. The CDR3 DNA follows: TGCGCCAGCAGCGAGCGTCGGGACAGATCCTACAATGAGCAGTTCTTC.

This clonotype was counted a few times. The genes are TRBV6-1 and TRBJ2-7, with 7 bases aligning to TRBD1. Germline-derived CDR1 and CDR2 are MNHNS and SASEGT. V gave up 6 bases and J gave up 5 bases; unmatched junction bases: 13. The CDR3 covers 15 residues. This CDR3 is CASSVIRQGMNEQYF. CDR3 nucleotides: TGTGCCAGCAGCGTAATCCGACAGGGAATGAACGAGCAGTACTTC.

The chain recombines TRBV12-3 or TRBV12-4 with TRBJ2-1; 11 nucleotides align to TRBD2. There are 14 residues in the CDR3. The J segment lost 5 bases and the V segment lost 7 bases, leaving 4 bases of the junction unmatched. The CDR3 region has the DNA TGTGCCAGCACCCATAGCGGGGGGGACAATGAGCAGTTCTTC. Translation gives CASTHSGGDNEQFF.

The chain combines TRBV27 with TRBJ2-7; D is unclear. Trimming removed 7 bases from V and 3 bases from J, with 4 bases in between. Germline CDR1 and CDR2: MNHEY and SMNVEV (reference sequence). The CDR3 consists of 10 residues. The CDR3 DNA is TGTGCCAGCACCCACTACGAGCAGTACTTC. Translated, it gives CASTHYEQYF.

In its sample, this clonotype was seen a few times. The chain carries TRBV7-8 and TRBJ1-6, with TRBD1 identical over 8 bases. Looked up from germline, CDR1 is SGHVS and CDR2 is FQNEAQ. The CDR3 totals 14 residues. V shed 7 bases, J shed 8 bases, and the junction held 7 bases outside the gene matches. CDR3 amino acids: CASTRDRLDSPLHF. CDR3 coding DNA: TGTGCCAGCACACGGGACAGGTTGGATTCACCCCTCCACTTT.

This rearrangement joins TRBV4-3 to TRBJ2-1; 13 nucleotides agree with TRBD2. This CDR3 is built from 15 residues. Trimming took 3 bases from V and 9 from J; bases not matched to a gene: 5. Per the germline V gene, CDR1 is LGHNA and CDR2 is YSLEER. CDR3 DNA sequence: TGCGCCAGCAGCCACCGGACTAGCGGGAGCTTTGAGCAGTTCTTC. This encodes CASSHRTSGSFEQFF.

The chain couples TRBV2 to TRBJ2-3; D unresolved. The CDR3 length is 15 residues. Between the trimmed V and J ends, which lost 8 bases and 1 base, there was a span of 16 bases. The germline CDR1 and CDR2 sequences are SNHLY and FYNNEI. In DNA form, the CDR3 reads TGTGCCAGCCCCCGGTCGCCGAAACGCACAGATACGCAGTATTTT. Encoded protein: CASPRSPKRTDTQYF.

The rearrangement joins TRBV29-1 to TRBJ2-2; 8 bases map to TRBD1. The CDR3 is made up of 14 amino acids. Germline lookup yields CDR1 SQVTM and CDR2 ANQGSEA. Trimming removed 5 bases from V and 2 bases from J; junction bases left unmatched: 4. Here the CDR3 DNA reads TGCAGCGTTCGACAGGGGAAAAACACCGGGGAGCTGTTTTTT. Amino acids: CSVRQGKNTGELFF.

With regard to this clonotype: The junction differs from germline at one of its ends, possibly a read error. V gene TRBV9 combines with J gene TRBJ2-7; D possibly corresponds to TRBD2 (5 bases). The length of the CDR3 is 16 residues. The germline gives CDR1 SGDLS, CDR2 YYNGEE. The CDR3 DNA sequence: TGTGCCAGCAGCCCACTAAGCGAGGGCGCGGCCTACGACCAGTACTTC. It yields the protein CASSPLSEGAAYDQYF.

The chain links TRBV12-3 or TRBV12-4 to TRBJ2-3, with D possibly being TRBD2 (6 bases). The CDR3 spans 14 residues. The V and J ends lost 6 bases and 4 bases respectively, with 14 bases between them. CDR3 nucleotides: TGTGCCAGCAGGACCGGTTTAGCGGCAGATACGCAGTATTTT. As protein: CASRTGLAADTQYF.

This clonotype was counted at least ten times. For the CDR3, the DNA is TGCAGCGCGGGACTCGAGCGTGAGTTCTTC. Its translation: CSAGLEREFF. This chain links TRBV29-1 with TRBJ2-1; weak D call: TRBD2 (6 bases). Trimming took off 7 bases at V and 14 bases at J, with 15 bases between the two ends. The CDR3 length is 10 residues. The germline V gene has CDR1 SQVTM and CDR2 ANQGSEA.

This clonotype was recorded many times. A junction end diverges from the germline sequence, so it may reflect a read error. The chain joins TRBV10-3 to TRBJ2-3; 11 bases fit TRBD2. This CDR3 region has 14 residues. Germline loops: CDR1 ENHRY, CDR2 SYGVKD. The CDR3 region has the DNA TGTGCCACCAGTACTAGCGGGAGAACAGATACGCAGTATTTT. Amino acids: CATSTSGRTDTQYF.